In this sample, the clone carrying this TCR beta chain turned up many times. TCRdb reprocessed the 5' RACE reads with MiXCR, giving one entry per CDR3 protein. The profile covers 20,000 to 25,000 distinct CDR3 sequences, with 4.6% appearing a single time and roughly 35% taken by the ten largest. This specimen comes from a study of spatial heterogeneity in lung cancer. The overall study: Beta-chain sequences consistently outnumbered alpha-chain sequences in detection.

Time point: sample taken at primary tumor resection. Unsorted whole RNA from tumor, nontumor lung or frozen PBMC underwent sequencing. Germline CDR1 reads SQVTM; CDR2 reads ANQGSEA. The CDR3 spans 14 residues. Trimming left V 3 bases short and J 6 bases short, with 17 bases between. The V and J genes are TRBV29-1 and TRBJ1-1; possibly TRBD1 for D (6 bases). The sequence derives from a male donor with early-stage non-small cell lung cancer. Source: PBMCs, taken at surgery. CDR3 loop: CSVEGGSVYAEAFF. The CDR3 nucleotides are TGCAGCGTTGAGGGGGGCAGTGTCTATGCTGAAGCTTTCTTT.